The entry below describes one T cell receptor beta chain. There is no known antigen for this receptor. Base qualities are not recorded, but no much larger clone differs from it by a single base. The sample belongs to a study of blood T cell repertoires in COVID-19 (TCRdb year 2020). In the study overall: Samples covering the acute and convalescent phases of COVID-19 were provided by collaborators in the United States, Italy and Spain. Samples came from the ongoing ImmuneRACE study (first 160 participants) plus 1,254 subjects from 6 global collaborators. The repertoires were made available in a free public database intended to serve as a resource for research on the immune response to SARS-CoV-2. Where HLA class I and class II types were available, the types were taken from metadata supplied by the sample provider, not from assay-based typing. A de-identified subject ID, COVID-19 status, age in years and sex were almost always included in the sample metadata. Deeply sampled blood TCRbeta repertoires from subjects exposed to, actively infected with, or recovered from COVID-19 were included in the dataset. The prospective study material was composed of cDNA or gDNA derived from T cells, B-cell-depleted T cells, or PBMCs.

TCRbeta CDR3 regions were amplified from genomic DNA using the immunoSEQ Assay, a bias-controlled multiplex PCR. Under the source paper's analysis protocol: Nucleated cell counts per sample were estimated from amplification of reference gene primers within the assay. Sequence reads were collapsed and filtered to measure the absolute abundance of every unique TCRbeta CDR3 rearrangement. For each sample, productive Simpson clonality was calculated as the square root of Simpson's diversity index over productive rearrangements. TCRdb limited this immuneACCESS table to in-frame rearrangements with V and J called. A share of clones is missing; checked studies link under half to unresolved V genes, and the rest is unexplained. V and J calls and clone size are copied from that table; D and trimming were computed from the DNA. Counted in this sample were 150,000 to 200,000 clones; 85% of them appeared once. The ten largest account for about 3.5% of the sample.

Each collaborating institution followed its own protocols to collect whole blood in K2EDTA tubes. Collaborator samples were shipped for TCRbeta analysis as frozen whole blood, isolated PBMCs, or DNA extracted from either sample type. A distance of 20 bases separates the germline ends of V and J, which lose 4 bases and 7 bases respectively. The CDR3, cysteine through phenylalanine, is 17 amino acids long. CDR3 DNA only is kept here, 51 bases in frame from base 1. The CDR1 and CDR2 encoded by the germline V gene are LGHNA and YNFKEQ. Summary of the overall study and its limitations: The amount of clinical and demographic metadata varied by source and participant and was provided uncurated.

This TCR derives from a human donor with acute or convalescent COVID-19. The donor label of this sample is uncertain. The chain was built from TRBV4-2 and TRBJ1-6; confidence is insufficient to name the D gene. The specimen sequenced was peripheral blood. CDR3 region: CASSLTFKQSLNSPLHF. Here is the DNA: TGTGCCAGCAGCCTTACATTCAAACAGTCGTTAAATTCACCCCTCCACTTT.